Included here is one T cell receptor (beta chain) sequence, with context. Per germline, CDR1 KGHSH and CDR2 LQKENI. The CDR3 contains 16 residues. V lost 4 bases and J lost 0, with 15 bases in between. These data come from a study of blood T cell repertoires in COVID-19. Overall study context: Italy, Spain and the United States were the sources of the convalescent and acute COVID-19 samples. The cDNA or gDNA used as material had been derived from T cells, B-cell-depleted T cells, or PBMCs.

In the original workflow: Amplification of reference gene primers provided the estimated nucleated cell counts. Method: immunoSEQ multiplex PCR; TCRdb's copy keeps in-frame clones and lacks some. That table furnishes V, J and clone size, whereas the DNA furnished D and trimming. The repertoire holds more than 85,000 clones, with approximately 80% as singletons. This receptor was obtained from an older man with acute or convalescent COVID-19. Sequenced material: peripheral blood. The chain employs TRBV18 and TRBJ1-1; D call uncertain. The CDR3 spells CASSQFVGRMNTEAFF. The DNA for the CDR3 is TGTGCCAGCTCACAATTTGTGGGCCGGATGAACACTGAAGCTTTCTTT.